A selection of T cell receptor beta chains follows, all from one sample in a study of blood T cell repertoires in COVID-19. The method was immunoSEQ multiplex PCR; TCRdb's version includes in-frame clones alone and lacks a portion of them. The sample includes approximately 120,000 clones, roughly 88% of them seen just once. The sequencing sample was made of peripheral blood. These receptors came from a human donor in a cohort sampled during active COVID-19. Both conserved end residues are part of each CDR3. Fields, in order: J gene, V gene, CDR3 protein.

>TRBJ1-4|TRBV7-2
CACRDRHNEKLFF
>TRBJ1-1|TRBV19
CASSILANTEAFF
>TRBJ2-7|TRBV12-3/TRBV12-4
CASSVQEAYEQYF
>TRBJ1-2|TRBV19
CASVKTSPGGYGYTF
>TRBJ2-7|TRBV28
CASSPSDRGLVEQYF
>TRBJ1-5|TRBV6-6
CASSPTDRAQPQHF
>TRBJ2-7|TRBV30
CAWSIVAHIEQYF
>TRBJ2-7|TRBV11-2
CASSWGGSEQYF
>TRBJ1-2|TRBV28
CASRPGGAGYTF
>TRBJ2-1|TRBV19
CASIPTSGIGDEQFF
>TRBJ2-1|TRBV5-6
CASSLFVREMYEQFF
>TRBJ1-3|TRBV19
CASSIEGRVRNTIYF
>TRBJ2-1|TRBV10-1
CASSVVRGNNNEQFF
>TRBJ2-5|TRBV9
CASSVDRGGMPETQYF
>TRBJ2-7|TRBV6-1
CASSEADEVVVRGRHEQYF
>TRBJ2-7|TRBV29-1
CSVEVARVTYEQYF
>TRBJ2-7|TRBV5-4
CASNHQGLQYEQYF
>TRBJ2-6|TRBV19
CATKAGSGANVLTF
>TRBJ1-1|TRBV5-1
CASRYQGNTEAFF
>TRBJ2-3|TRBV14
CASSQDSGGADTQYF
>TRBJ2-3|TRBV24-1
CATSPTSGRPDTQYF
>TRBJ2-7|TRBV6-5
CASTLTSGISYEQYF
>TRBJ2-7|TRBV3-1/TRBV3-2
CASTLAGVGEQYF
>TRBJ2-1|TRBV2
CASRRTSGYNEQFF
>TRBJ1-2|TRBV27
CASSLDFCYTF
>TRBJ2-7|TRBV3-1/TRBV3-2
CASSQSHEQYF
>TRBJ2-3|TRBV6-6
CASGWTSGSSDTQYF
>TRBJ2-1|TRBV27
CASSLVTSPYNEQFF
>TRBJ1-4|TRBV5-6
CASSRTGFGEKLFF
>TRBJ2-1|TRBV6-1
CASSEPGLGYNEQFF
>TRBJ2-7|TRBV7-6
CASSLAGTGAHEQYF
>TRBJ2-7|TRBV11-2
CASSFSGRAVYEQYF
>TRBJ2-1|TRBV7-2
CASTQQGAGNEQFF
>TRBJ2-2|TRBV5-1
CASSLVLAGTGELFF
>TRBJ2-2|TRBV27
CASSPNRLTGELFF
>TRBJ2-2|TRBV9
CASSVGGRSGELFF
>TRBJ1-6|TRBV5-6
CASSLERQGFSPLHF
>TRBJ1-4|TRBV7-9
CASSSGLSNEKLFF
>TRBJ1-3|TRBV2
CASSEWRTGNTIYF
>TRBJ2-1|TRBV14
CASSQGERSGIGNGQFF
>TRBJ1-6|TRBV19
CASRDGQELSSYNSPLHF
>TRBJ2-2|TRBV5-1
CASSATGARGTGELFF
>TRBJ2-7|TRBV30
CAWSVKGMPYEQYF
>TRBJ2-7|TRBV5-1
CASSPKVAGADEQYF
>TRBJ2-3|TRBV4-2
CASSQDRRLAGVSDTQYF
>TRBJ1-1|TRBV7-2
CASSQIYTEAFF
>TRBJ1-2|TRBV15
CATSRGPEGAVYGYTF
>TRBJ2-7|TRBV19
CASSIGGGSYEQYF